This T cell receptor beta chain was sequenced during a study of patients and donors after allogeneic stem cell transplantation. The CDR3 loop spans 15 amino acids. V was clipped by 6 bases and J by 4 bases, with 18 bases between them. Germline V CDR1 and CDR2: MNHNS, SASEGT. TCRdb ran MiXCR on the RT-PCR reads and lists one entry per CDR3 protein. The sample carries about a million distinct CDR3 sequences, roughly 18% recorded once. Sequencing was performed on blood, either unsorted or a sorted T cell fraction (not recorded which). This receptor was obtained from a human donor who was either an allogeneic HSCT recipient or a stem cell or donor lymphocyte infusion donor (not recorded which). It is not recorded whose cells these are; they may come from a transplant donor. The V and J genes are TRBV6-1 and TRBJ1-2; tentatively, D is TRBD1 (5 bases). The CDR3 DNA follows: TGTGCCAGCAGCATGACGGCCGGGGACGCCTATGGCTACACCTTC. Translation: CASSMTAGDAYGYTF.